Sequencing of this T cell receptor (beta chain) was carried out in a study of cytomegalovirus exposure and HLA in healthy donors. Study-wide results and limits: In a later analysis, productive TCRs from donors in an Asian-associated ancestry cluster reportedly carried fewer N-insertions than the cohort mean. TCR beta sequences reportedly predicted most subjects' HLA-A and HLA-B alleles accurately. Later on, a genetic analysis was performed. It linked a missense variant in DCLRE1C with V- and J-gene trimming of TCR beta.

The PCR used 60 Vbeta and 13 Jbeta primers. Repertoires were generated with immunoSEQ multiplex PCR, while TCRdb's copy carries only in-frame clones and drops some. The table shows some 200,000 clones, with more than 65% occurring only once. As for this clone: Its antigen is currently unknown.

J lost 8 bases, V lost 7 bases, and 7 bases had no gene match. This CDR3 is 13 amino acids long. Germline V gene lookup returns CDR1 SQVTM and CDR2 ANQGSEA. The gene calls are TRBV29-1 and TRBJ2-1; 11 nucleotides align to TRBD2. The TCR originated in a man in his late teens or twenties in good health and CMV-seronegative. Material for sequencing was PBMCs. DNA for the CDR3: TGCAGCGCTGAGACTAGCGGGGCCCATGAGCAGTTCTTC. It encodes CSAETSGAHEQFF.